The T cell receptor beta chain under discussion was sequenced for a study of T cell changes during pregnancy in multiple sclerosis. The method was immunoSEQ multiplex PCR; TCRdb's version includes in-frame clones alone and lacks a portion of them. The table shows 120,000 or so clones, with roughly 92% occurring only once. Germline V gives CDR1 SGHRS, CDR2 YFSETQ. V lost 4 bases and J 4 bases, leaving 17 bases between the germline ends. This CDR3 spans 15 amino acids. The origin of this receptor is a female donor with multiple sclerosis, enrolled in a pregnancy study. The gene calls are TRBV5-1 and TRBJ1-2; perhaps TRBD1 as D (6 bases). The sequencing used peripheral blood, collected before pregnancy. The CDR3 nucleotides read TGCGCCAGCAGCAATGAGGGGGGGGCTGCCTATGGCTACACCTTC. Its translation: CASSNEGGAAYGYTF.